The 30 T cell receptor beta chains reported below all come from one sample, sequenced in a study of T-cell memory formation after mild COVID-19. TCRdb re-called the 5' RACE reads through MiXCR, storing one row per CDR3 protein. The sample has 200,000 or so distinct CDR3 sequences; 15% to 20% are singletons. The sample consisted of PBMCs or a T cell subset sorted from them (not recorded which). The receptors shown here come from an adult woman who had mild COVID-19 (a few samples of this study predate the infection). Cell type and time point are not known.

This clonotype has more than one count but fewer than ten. CDR3 bases: TGTGCCATCAGTGCCAGATCGGACACCGGGGAGCTGTTTTTT. Amino acid sequence: CAISARSDTGELFF. This rearrangement joins TRBV10-3 to TRBJ2-2; D gene unclear. V lost 4 bases to trimming and J lost 3 bases, with 9 bases between them. The CDR3 loop spans 14 amino acids. Germline CDR1 and CDR2: ENHRY and SYGVKD.

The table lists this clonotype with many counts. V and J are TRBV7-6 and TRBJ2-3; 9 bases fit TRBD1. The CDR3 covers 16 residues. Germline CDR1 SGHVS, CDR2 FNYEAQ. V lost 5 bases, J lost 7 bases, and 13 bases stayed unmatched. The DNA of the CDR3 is TGTGCCAGCAGCATCTCCGGGACAGGGTCAGTGAATACGCAGTATTTT. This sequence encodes CASSISGTGSVNTQYF. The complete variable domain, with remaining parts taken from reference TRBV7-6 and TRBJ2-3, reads GAGVSQSPRYKVTKRGQDVALRCDPISGHVSLYWYRQALGQGPEFLTYFNYEAQQDKSGLPNDRFSAERPEGSISTLTIQRTEQRDSAMYRCASSISGTGSVNTQYFGPGTRLTVL.

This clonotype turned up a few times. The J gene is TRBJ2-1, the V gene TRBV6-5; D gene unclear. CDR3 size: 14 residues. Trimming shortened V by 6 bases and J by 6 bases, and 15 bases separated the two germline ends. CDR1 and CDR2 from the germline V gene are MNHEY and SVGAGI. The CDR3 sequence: CASSQGIQTNEQFF. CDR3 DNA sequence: TGTGCCAGCAGCCAAGGGATACAGACCAATGAGCAGTTCTTC.

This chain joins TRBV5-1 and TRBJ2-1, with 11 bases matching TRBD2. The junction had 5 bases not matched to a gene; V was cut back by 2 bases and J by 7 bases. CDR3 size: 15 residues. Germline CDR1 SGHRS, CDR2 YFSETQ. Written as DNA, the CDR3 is TGCGCCAGCAGCTTACGGACTAGCGGGTCTAATGAGCAGTTCTTC. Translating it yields CASSLRTSGSNEQFF.

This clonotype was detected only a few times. The CDR3 DNA follows: TGTGCCAGCAGCCTTTACTCACAGGGGAACACTGAAGCTTTCTTT. The encoded protein is CASSLYSQGNTEAFF. The chain joins TRBV7-9 to TRBJ1-1; perhaps TRBD1 as D (6 bases). This CDR3 has 15 amino acids. Germline CDR1 and CDR2: SEHNR and FQNEAQ (reference sequence). V lost 5 bases, J lost 1 base, and 14 bases lay in between.

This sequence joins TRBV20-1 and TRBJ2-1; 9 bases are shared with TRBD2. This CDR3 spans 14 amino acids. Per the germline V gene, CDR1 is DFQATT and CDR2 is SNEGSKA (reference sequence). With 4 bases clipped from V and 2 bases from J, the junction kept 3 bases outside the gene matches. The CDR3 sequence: CSAKVAGAYNEQFF. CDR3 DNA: TGCAGTGCTAAAGTAGCGGGAGCCTACAATGAGCAGTTCTTC.

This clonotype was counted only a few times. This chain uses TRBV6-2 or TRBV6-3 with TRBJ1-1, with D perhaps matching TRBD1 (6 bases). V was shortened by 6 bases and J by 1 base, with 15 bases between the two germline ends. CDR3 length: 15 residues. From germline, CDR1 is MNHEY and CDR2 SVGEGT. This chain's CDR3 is CASRPDRLRNTEAFF. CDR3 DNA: TGTGCCAGCAGACCCGACAGGCTGAGGAACACTGAAGCTTTCTTT.

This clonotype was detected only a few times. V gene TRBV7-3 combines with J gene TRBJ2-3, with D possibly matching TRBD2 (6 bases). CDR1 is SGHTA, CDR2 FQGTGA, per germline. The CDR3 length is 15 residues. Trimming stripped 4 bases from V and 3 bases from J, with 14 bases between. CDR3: CASSSRHGRTDTQYF. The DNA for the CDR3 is TGTGCCAGCAGCTCCCGACACGGGAGAACAGATACGCAGTATTTT.

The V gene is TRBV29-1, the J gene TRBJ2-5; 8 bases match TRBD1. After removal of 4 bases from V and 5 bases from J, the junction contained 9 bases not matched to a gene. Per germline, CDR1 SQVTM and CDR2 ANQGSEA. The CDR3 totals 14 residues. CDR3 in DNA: TGCAGCGTTGCGGACAGGGCTGGAGCGGAGACCCAGTACTTC. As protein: CSVADRAGAETQYF.

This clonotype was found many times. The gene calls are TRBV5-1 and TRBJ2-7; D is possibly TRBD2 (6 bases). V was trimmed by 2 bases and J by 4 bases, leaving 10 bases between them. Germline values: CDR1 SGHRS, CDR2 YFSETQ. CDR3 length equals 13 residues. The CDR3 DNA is TGCGCCAGCAGCTTAGGTGGGGGGTACGAGCAGTACTTC. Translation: CASSLGGGYEQYF.

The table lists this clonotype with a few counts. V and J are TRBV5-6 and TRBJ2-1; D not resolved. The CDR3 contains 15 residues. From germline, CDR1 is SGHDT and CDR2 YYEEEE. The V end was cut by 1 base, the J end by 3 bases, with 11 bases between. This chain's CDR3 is CASSLSRSNYNEQFF. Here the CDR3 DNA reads TGTGCCAGCAGCTTGTCGCGCAGTAACTACAATGAGCAGTTCTTC.

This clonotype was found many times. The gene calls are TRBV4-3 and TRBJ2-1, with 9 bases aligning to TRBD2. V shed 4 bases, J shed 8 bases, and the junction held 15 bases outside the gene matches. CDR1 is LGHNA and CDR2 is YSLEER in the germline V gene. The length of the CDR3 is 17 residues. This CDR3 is CASSLTRGLAESHEQFF. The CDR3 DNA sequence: TGCGCCAGCAGCCTTACGAGGGGACTAGCTGAGTCCCATGAGCAGTTCTTC.

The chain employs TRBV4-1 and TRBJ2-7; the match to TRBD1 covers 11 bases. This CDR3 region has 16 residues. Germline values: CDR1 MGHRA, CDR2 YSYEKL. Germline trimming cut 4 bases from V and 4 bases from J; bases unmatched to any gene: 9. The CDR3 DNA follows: TGCGCCAGCAGCCTCCACCCGGGACAGGGGGAATACGAGCAGTACTTC. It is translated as CASSLHPGQGEYEQYF.

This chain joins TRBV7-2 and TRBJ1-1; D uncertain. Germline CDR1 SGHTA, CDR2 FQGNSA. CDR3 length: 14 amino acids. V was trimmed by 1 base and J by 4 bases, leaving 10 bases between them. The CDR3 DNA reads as TGTGCCAGCAGCTTAGGTGGAGATGGCACTGAAGCTTTCTTT. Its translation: CASSLGGDGTEAFF.

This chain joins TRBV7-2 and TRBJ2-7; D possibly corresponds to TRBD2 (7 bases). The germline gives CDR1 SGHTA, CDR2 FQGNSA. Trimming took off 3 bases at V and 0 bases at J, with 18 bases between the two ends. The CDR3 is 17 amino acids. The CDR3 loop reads CASSLRGSGESSYEQYF. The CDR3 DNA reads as TGTGCCAGCAGCTTGAGGGGGAGCGGGGAGAGCTCCTACGAGCAGTACTTC.

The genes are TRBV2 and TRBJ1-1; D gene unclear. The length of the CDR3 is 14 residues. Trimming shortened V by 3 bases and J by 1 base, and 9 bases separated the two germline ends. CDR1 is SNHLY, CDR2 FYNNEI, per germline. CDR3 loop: CASSDGWKNTEAFF. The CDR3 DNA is TGTGCCAGCAGTGACGGGTGGAAGAACACTGAAGCTTTCTTT.

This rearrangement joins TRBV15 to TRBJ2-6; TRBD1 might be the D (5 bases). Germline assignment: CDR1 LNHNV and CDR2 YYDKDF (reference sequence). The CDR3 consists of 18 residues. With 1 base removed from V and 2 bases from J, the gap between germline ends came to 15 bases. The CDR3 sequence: CATSRVKGRGPGANVLTF. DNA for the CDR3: TGTGCCACCAGCAGAGTAAAGGGTAGGGGCCCTGGGGCCAACGTCCTGACTTTC.

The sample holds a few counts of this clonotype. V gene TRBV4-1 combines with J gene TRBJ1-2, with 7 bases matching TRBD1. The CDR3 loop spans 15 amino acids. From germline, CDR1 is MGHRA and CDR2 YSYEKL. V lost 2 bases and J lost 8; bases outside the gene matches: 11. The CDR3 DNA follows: TGCGCCAGCAGCCAAAGTCCGACAGGGAATGAAGGCTACACCTTC. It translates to CASSQSPTGNEGYTF.

CDR3 protein: CASDWGSPANTGELFF. The CDR3 nucleotides are TGCGCCAGCGACTGGGGGTCCCCCGCGAACACCGGGGAGCTGTTTTTT. J is TRBJ2-2 and V is TRBV23-1; TRBD1 or TRBD2 may be the D gene (5 bases each). TRBV23-1 is noted as an ORF with a role that remains uncertain. Trimming took 8 bases from V and 0 from J, leaving 16 bases between them. This CDR3 is built from 16 residues.

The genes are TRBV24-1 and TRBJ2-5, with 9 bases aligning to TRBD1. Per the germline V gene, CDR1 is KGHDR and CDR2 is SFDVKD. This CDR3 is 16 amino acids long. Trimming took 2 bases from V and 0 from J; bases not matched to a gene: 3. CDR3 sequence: CATSDSGTGNQETQYF. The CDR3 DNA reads TGTGCCACCAGTGATTCCGGGACAGGGAACCAAGAGACCCAGTACTTC.

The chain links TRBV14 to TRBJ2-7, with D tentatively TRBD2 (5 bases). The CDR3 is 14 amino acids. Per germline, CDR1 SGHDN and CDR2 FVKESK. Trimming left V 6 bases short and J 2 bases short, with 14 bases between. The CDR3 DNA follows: TGTGCCAGCAGTCTAAACCTCGGGACCTACGAGCAGTACTTC. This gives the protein CASSLNLGTYEQYF.

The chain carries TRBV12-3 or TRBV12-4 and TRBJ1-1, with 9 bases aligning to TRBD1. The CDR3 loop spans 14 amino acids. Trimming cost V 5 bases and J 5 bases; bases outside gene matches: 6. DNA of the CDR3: TGTGCCAGCAGTGACCCGGGACAGGGAACTGAAGCTTTCTTT. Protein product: CASSDPGQGTEAFF.

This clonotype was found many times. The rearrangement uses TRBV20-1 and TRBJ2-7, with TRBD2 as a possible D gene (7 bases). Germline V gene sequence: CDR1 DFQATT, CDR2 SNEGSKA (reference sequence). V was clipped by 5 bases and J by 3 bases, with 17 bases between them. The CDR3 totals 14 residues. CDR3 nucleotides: TGCAGTGCTCTGAGGGGGGGGTCCAGCTACGAGCAGTACTTC. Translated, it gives CSALRGGSSYEQYF.

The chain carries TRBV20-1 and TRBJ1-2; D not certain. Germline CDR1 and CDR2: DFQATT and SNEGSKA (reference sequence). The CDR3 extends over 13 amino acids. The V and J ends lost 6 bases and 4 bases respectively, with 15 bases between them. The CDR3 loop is CSAVFTAGYGYTF. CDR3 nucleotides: TGCAGTGCAGTCTTCACGGCTGGCTATGGCTACACCTTC.

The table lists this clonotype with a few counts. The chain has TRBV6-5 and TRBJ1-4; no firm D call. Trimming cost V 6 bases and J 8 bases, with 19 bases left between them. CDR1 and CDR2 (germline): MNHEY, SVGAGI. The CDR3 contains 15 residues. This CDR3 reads CASSPLNLVGEKLFF. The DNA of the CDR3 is TGTGCCAGCAGCCCCCTTAACCTAGTGGGCGAAAAACTGTTTTTT.

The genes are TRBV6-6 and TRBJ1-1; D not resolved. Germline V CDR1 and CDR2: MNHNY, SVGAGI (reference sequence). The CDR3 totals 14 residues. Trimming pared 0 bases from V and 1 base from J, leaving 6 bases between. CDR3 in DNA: TGTGCCAGCAGTTACTCGGGCCGGAACACTGAAGCTTTCTTT. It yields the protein CASSYSGRNTEAFF.

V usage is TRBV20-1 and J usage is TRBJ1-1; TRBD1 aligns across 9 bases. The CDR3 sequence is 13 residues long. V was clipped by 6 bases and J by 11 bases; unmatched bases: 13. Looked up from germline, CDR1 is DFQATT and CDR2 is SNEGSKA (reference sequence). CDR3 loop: CSARTWTGEVAFF. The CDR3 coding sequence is TGCAGTGCGAGAACCTGGACAGGGGAGGTCGCTTTCTTT.

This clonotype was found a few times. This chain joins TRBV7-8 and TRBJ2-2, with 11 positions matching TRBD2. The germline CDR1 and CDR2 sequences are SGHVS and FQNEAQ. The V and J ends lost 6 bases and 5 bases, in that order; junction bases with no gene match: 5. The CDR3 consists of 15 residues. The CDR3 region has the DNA TGTGCCAGCAGGAGAACTAGCGGGAGTACCGGGGAGCTGTTTTTT. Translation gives CASRRTSGSTGELFF. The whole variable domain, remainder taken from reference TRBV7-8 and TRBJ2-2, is GAGVSQSPRYKVAKRGQDVALRCDPISGHVSLFWYQQALGQGPEFLTYFQNEAQLDKSGLPSDRFFAERPEGSVSTLKIQRTQQEDSAVYLCASRRTSGSTGELFFGEGSRLTVL.

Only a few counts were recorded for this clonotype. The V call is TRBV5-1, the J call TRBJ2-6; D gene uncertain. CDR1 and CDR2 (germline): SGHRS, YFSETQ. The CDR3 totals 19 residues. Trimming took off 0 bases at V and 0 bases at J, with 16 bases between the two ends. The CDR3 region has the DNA TGCGCCAGCAGCTTGGAGCCCGGCGGCGGATACTCTGGGGCCAACGTCCTGACTTTC. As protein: CASSLEPGGGYSGANVLTF.

CDR3: CASSVGRDTPEAFF. The CDR3 DNA reads as TGTGCCAGCTCAGTTGGCAGGGATACGCCTGAAGCTTTCTTT. The genes are TRBV18 and TRBJ1-1, with a possible D match to TRBD1 (5 bases). The CDR3 has 14 amino acids. Germline CDR1 KGHSH, CDR2 LQKENI. Trimming cost V 5 bases and J 6 bases, with 16 bases left between them.